This T cell receptor (beta chain) was found in a study of T cell responses to AZD1222 COVID-19 vaccine. For this clone: Its matching antigen is unknown.

This CDR3 comprises 11 residues. V was shortened by 10 bases and J by 6 bases, with 9 bases between the two germline ends. The germline CDR1 and CDR2 sequences are MDHEN and SYDVKM. Findings and caveats of the study: Baseline serostatus was positive in only a handful of AZD1222 recipients. Unmutated regions of variants are reportedly targeted by nearly half of spike-specific TCRs. Spike-specific TCR depth and breadth grew after two AZD1222 doses.

Repertoires were generated with immunoSEQ multiplex PCR, while TCRdb's copy carries only in-frame clones and drops some. The data hold about 170,000 clones, with about 90% observed a single time. The chain combines TRBV28 with TRBJ2-2; D is unresolved. This clonotype was obtained from an adult who received the MenACWY meningococcal vaccine as a control. The sample here was peripheral blood, taken 28 days after the second dose of the MenACWY control vaccine. The CDR3 bases are TGTGCCACCATGTACCCCGGGGAGCTGTTTTTT. This translates into CATMYPGELFF. The full variable domain, completed using reference TRBV28 and TRBJ2-2, is DVKVTQSSRYLVKRTGEKVFLECVQDMDHENMFWYRQDPGLGLRLIYFSYDVKMKEKGDIPEGYSVSREKKERFSLILESASTNQTSMYLCATMYPGELFFGEGSRLTVL.